One T cell receptor (beta chain) is described in this entry. The final CDR3 position lacks the conserved phenylalanine or tryptophan, pointing to a likely read error. This sample was taken from a study of tumor and adjacent non-tumor tissue in lung cancer. CDR3 length: 13 residues. V lost 4 bases and J lost 6, with 10 bases in between. Germline loops: CDR1 MNHEY, CDR2 SVGEGT. This sample's RNA came from whole unsorted tissue. Distant lung tissue was collected more than 3 cm away from the tumor edge. TCRbeta libraries were built with three rounds of nested PCR, modified from ARM-PCR. One entry per CDR3 protein, called by TCRdb with MiXCR from the multiplex PCR reads. Found here are tens of thousands of distinct CDR3 sequences, around 64% of them singletons; the top ten hold roughly a third.

The chain links TRBV6-2 or TRBV6-3 to TRBJ2-1, with D possibly matching TRBD2 (5 bases). The clonotype originates from a man between 65 and 85 years old with non-small cell lung cancer. The specimen sequenced was distant non-tumor lung tissue. The CDR3, as DNA: TGTGCCAGCAGTTCAAGACTATTCAATGAGCAGTTCTTA. This encodes CASSSRLFNEQFL.